This paragraph covers one TCR beta chain sequence. The antigen remains unidentified. The germline V gene encodes CDR1 SGHTA and CDR2 FQGTGA. V was trimmed by 5 bases and J by 0 bases, leaving 9 bases between them. The CDR3 is 14 residues long. This specimen belongs to a study of T-cell memory formation after mild COVID-19. Study-level points and caveats: A second wave of clones peaked on day 37, and their SARS-CoV-2 specificity went unconfirmed.

One entry per CDR3 protein results from TCRdb running MiXCR on the 5' RACE reads. The profile shows around 200,000 distinct CDR3 sequences, 16% of them singletons. This sequence joins TRBV7-3 and TRBJ2-3; the D is unclear. The material sequenced was PBMCs or a T cell subset sorted from them (not recorded which). The TCR originated in an adult woman who had mild COVID-19 (a few samples of this study predate the infection). Cell type and time point are not known. CDR3 region: CASSPSMSTDTQYF. CDR3 coding DNA: TGTGCCAGCAGCCCTTCGATGAGCACAGATACGCAGTATTTT.